These T cell receptor beta chains were read from a single sample in a study of blood T cell repertoires in COVID-19. The data were produced by immunoSEQ multiplex PCR, yet TCRdb's version contains in-frame clones alone and is incomplete. This repertoire shows roughly 230,000 clones, over 90% found once; its top ten account for around 0.86%. The sequenced sample was peripheral blood. These receptors came from a man aged 25 to 45 with COVID-19, enrolled during active disease. CDR3s include the opening cysteine and the closing phenylalanine or tryptophan. Fields, in order: D gene, clone size, V gene, J gene, CDR3 DNA, CDR3 protein. The D gene is left open where the match is weak. Clone size is shown for a subset of rows, as once, few, many or a class of expanded clone.

TRBD1	.	TRBV27	TRBJ1-1	TGTGCCAGCAGGGTGACAGGGTTGAACACTGAAGCTTTCTTT	CASRVTGLNTEAFF
TRBD1	.	TRBV7-9	TRBJ1-6	TGTGCCAGCAGCGTATCGACCGGGACAGGGGTATCACCCCTCCACTTT	CASSVSTGTGVSPLHF
TRBD2	once	TRBV10-2	TRBJ2-7	TGCGCCAGCAGTGCCAGCGGGGGGGGAGTACACGAGCAGTACTTC	CASSASGGGVHEQYF
.	.	TRBV12-3/TRBV12-4	TRBJ1-1	TGTGCCAGCAGTTTGTATACTGAAGCTTTCTTT	CASSLYTEAFF
TRBD1	once	TRBV10-3	TRBJ2-7	TGTGCCATCAGTGAGTCAAACAGGGGCGACGAGCAGTACTTC	CAISESNRGDEQYF
TRBD2	.	TRBV27	TRBJ2-1	TGTGCCAGCAGTGGCTCTAGCGGGGGGGCCGGAAATGAGCAGTTCTTC	CASSGSSGGAGNEQFF
.	.	TRBV2	TRBJ1-3	TGTGCCAGCAGTGAAGGCAGGTTACGAAACACCATATATTTT	CASSEGRLRNTIYF
TRBD2	.	TRBV6-5	TRBJ2-7	TGTGCCAGCAGTCGGACTAGCAGTTCCTACGAGCAGTACTTC	CASSRTSSSYEQYF
.	.	TRBV5-1	TRBJ1-1	TGCGCCAGCAGCTTCTCTACCCTGAACACTGAAGCTTTCTTT	CASSFSTLNTEAFF
.	.	TRBV2	TRBJ1-2	TGTGCCAGCAGTGAAGCGAGGGCTGTCCTCAACACCTTC	CASSEARAVLNTF
TRBD1	.	TRBV3-1/TRBV3-2	TRBJ2-7	TGTGCCAGCAGCACCGGGACAGGGGGATACGAGCAGTACTTC	CASSTGTGGYEQYF
.	.	TRBV9	TRBJ2-1	TGTGCCAGCAGCCCAGGGTACAATGAGCAGTTCTTC	CASSPGYNEQFF
.	.	TRBV27	TRBJ2-4	TGTGCCAGCAGTTTATTCCCAGTGACAGGACCAAAAAACATTCAGTACTTC	CASSLFPVTGPKNIQYF
TRBD1	.	TRBV5-1	TRBJ1-5	TGCGCCAGCAGCTTGGCACCACAGGGGCCTAGCAATCAGCCCCAGCATTTT	CASSLAPQGPSNQPQHF
TRBD1	.	TRBV4-1	TRBJ1-5	TGCGCCAGCAGCCAAACCCCGACAGGGGGGTGGGACAATCAGCCCCAGCATTTT	CASSQTPTGGWDNQPQHF
.	.	TRBV4-1	TRBJ1-5	TGCGCCAGCAGCCAAGATGACTCCCAGTTAGCCCAGCATTTT	CASSQDDSQLAQHF
.	.	TRBV30	TRBJ2-5	TGTGCCTGGAGCCAACTCACGCAGGGGTTCGGGGAGACCCAGTACTTC	CAWSQLTQGFGETQYF
TRBD2	.	TRBV9	TRBJ2-3	TGTGCCAGCAGCCCGACTAGCGGGGGGGCCGGGGGTACGCAGTATTTT	CASSPTSGGAGGTQYF
.	.	TRBV24-1	TRBJ1-2	TGTGCCACCAGTGATATCGACACGAACTATGGCTACACCTTC	CATSDIDTNYGYTF
TRBD2	.	TRBV29-1	TRBJ2-7	TGCAGCGTTCGGGGACTAGCCATATACGAGCAGTACTTC	CSVRGLAIYEQYF
.	once	TRBV20-1	TRBJ1-4	TGCAGTGCTCGGAATGAAAAACTGTTTTTT	CSARNEKLFF
TRBD1	once	TRBV4-1	TRBJ1-1	TGCGCCAGCAGCCAAATGTGGACAGGAGGGTTGAACACTGAAGCTTTCTTT	CASSQMWTGGLNTEAFF
.	.	TRBV19	TRBJ1-1	TGTGCCAGTAGTATCCGGCGGGGCACTGAAGCTTTCTTT	CASSIRRGTEAFF
TRBD1	.	TRBV2	TRBJ2-7	TGTGCCAGCAGTGGAGCAGGGGGCAAGAACGAGCAGTACTTC	CASSGAGGKNEQYF
.	.	TRBV6-5	TRBJ1-1	TGTGCCAGCAGGCCCCCGGGACAGAACACTGAAGCTTTCTTT	CASRPPGQNTEAFF
TRBD1	.	TRBV25-1	TRBJ1-6	TGTGCCAGCAGTGATCGACAGGGCGGGGATAATTCACCCCTCCACTTT	CASSDRQGGDNSPLHF
.	.	TRBV5-1	TRBJ1-2	TGCGCCAGCAGCTCTGAGGTTGGCTACACCTTC	CASSSEVGYTF
.	few	TRBV9	TRBJ1-1	TGTGCCAGCAGCGTAGACGGGAGGGGAAACACTGAAGCTTTCTTT	CASSVDGRGNTEAFF
.	.	TRBV7-2	TRBJ1-1	TGTGCCAGCAGCTCTCGGACAAACACGAACACTGAAGCTTTCTTT	CASSSRTNTNTEAFF
TRBD2	.	TRBV2	TRBJ2-1	TGTGCCAGCCACCGCGGTGATAGCGGGGGGGCCTATGAGCAGTTCTTC	CASHRGDSGGAYEQFF
TRBD1	once	TRBV13	TRBJ1-3	TGTGCCAGCAGCTCCAACAGGGGGGACTCTGGAAACACCATATATTTT	CASSSNRGDSGNTIYF
.	.	TRBV9	TRBJ1-1	TGTGCCAGCAGCGCCGGGTTGAACACTGAAGCTTTCTTT	CASSAGLNTEAFF
.	.	TRBV24-1	TRBJ2-5	TGTGCCACCAGTGATTTGGGGAATAGACTAGATGGAACAAAAAAAGAGACCCAGTACTTC	CATSDLGNRLDGTKKETQYF
TRBD1	.	TRBV5-6	TRBJ1-2	TGTGCCAGCAGCAGGGCCGGGACAGGGGGATCGAACTATGGCTACACCTTC	CASSRAGTGGSNYGYTF
.	.	TRBV13	TRBJ1-2	TGTGCCAGCAGCCCAGGCTCGGGGGTAAATGGCTACACCTTC	CASSPGSGVNGYTF
.	.	TRBV6-1	TRBJ1-3	TGTGCCAGCAGTGAAGCATCAACGCAATACTTGGGAAACACCATATATTTT	CASSEASTQYLGNTIYF
.	.	TRBV7-9	TRBJ1-4	TGTGCCAGCAGCTTACTTCCCGGAGGTAGTGAAAAACTGTTTTTT	CASSLLPGGSEKLFF
.	few	TRBV6-5	TRBJ2-7	TGTGCCAGCAGTTACTTATACGAGCAGTACTTC	CASSYLYEQYF
TRBD1	once	TRBV18	TRBJ1-4	TGTGCCAGCTCACCACCGGACAGGGGAAGTGAAAAACTGTTTTTT	CASSPPDRGSEKLFF
TRBD1	.	TRBV11-1	TRBJ1-1	TGTGCCAGCAGCTCGCGCTCCAGGGGGCGCGACGGTGAAGCTTTCTTT	CASSSRSRGRDGEAFF
TRBD1	.	TRBV30	TRBJ1-5	TGTGCCTTTAGTGGACAGGGGAATCAGCCCCAGCATTTT	CAFSGQGNQPQHF
TRBD1	.	TRBV6-5	TRBJ2-1	TGTGCCAGCAGTAGGGACAGCCCCACCATCAATGAGCAGTTCTTC	CASSRDSPTINEQFF
TRBD1	.	TRBV30	TRBJ1-6	TGTGCCTGGAGTGTACGGGACAGTGGTTCACCCCTCCACTTT	CAWSVRDSGSPLHF
.	.	TRBV19	TRBJ2-5	TGTGCCAGTAGTATGAAGCTAGGAGTGAGAGAGACCCAGTACTTC	CASSMKLGVRETQYF
TRBD1	.	TRBV7-9	TRBJ1-2	TGTGCCAGCAGCTTGGGACAGACTAACTATGGCTACACCTTC	CASSLGQTNYGYTF
TRBD2	.	TRBV5-4	TRBJ2-2	TGTGCCAGCAGCTTGGCGGGGGGGGCGCGGAACACCGGGGAGCTGTTTTTT	CASSLAGGARNTGELFF
TRBD2	.	TRBV23-1	TRBJ2-5	TGCGCCAGCGCCAAAGGGGGACTAGCGGCCCAGTACTTC	CASAKGGLAAQYF
TRBD1	.	TRBV19	TRBJ1-2	TGTGCCAGCCTGGACAGGGTGTCTTATGGCTACACCTTC	CASLDRVSYGYTF
TRBD2	.	TRBV5-6	TRBJ2-5	TGTGCCAGCAGCCGGATTAGCGGGGGAAAAGAGACCCAGTACTTC	CASSRISGGKETQYF
.	.	TRBV6-2/TRBV6-3	TRBJ1-2	TGTGCCAGCTGCCAGGCCGCCACGGGTGGCTACACCTTC	CASCQAATGGYTF
.	.	TRBV10-3	TRBJ2-1	TGTGCCATACAGACAGGCTCCTACAATGAGCAGTTCTTC	CAIQTGSYNEQFF
.	.	TRBV7-3	TRBJ2-1	TGTGCCAGCAGCTCCTTGACAGTGGGTGAGCAGTTCTTC	CASSSLTVGEQFF
.	.	TRBV24-1	TRBJ2-7	TGTGCCACCAGTGATCCCCCCTTGGGAGCCGGCTCCTACGAGCAGTACTTC	CATSDPPLGAGSYEQYF